This passage covers 4 T cell receptor beta chains from one sample sequenced in a study of T cell responses to AZD1222 COVID-19 vaccine. Sequencing used immunoSEQ multiplex PCR; TCRdb keeps in-frame clones, though not all of them. The data show about 140,000 clones, around 90% seen once. The sequencing used peripheral blood, collected 28 days after the second AZD1222 dose. Source of these receptors: an adult who received the AZD1222 COVID-19 vaccine.

The chain is built from TRBV10-3 and TRBJ2-1; D unclear. V was trimmed by 2 bases and J by 5 bases, leaving 4 bases between them. The CDR3 runs 12 residues. Germline CDR1 reads ENHRY; CDR2 reads SYGVKD. CDR3 coding DNA: TGTGCCATCAGTGAGGAAAACAATGAGCAGTTCTTC. Translation: CAISEENNEQFF.

The gene calls are TRBV28 and TRBJ2-5; maybe TRBD2 (6 bases). Per germline, CDR1 MDHEN and CDR2 SYDVKM. V was shortened by 0 bases and J by 2 bases, with 16 bases between the two germline ends. The length of the CDR3 is 17 residues. The CDR3 DNA sequence: TGTGCCAGCAGTTTATGGCGTCCCCGGGGACTTCAAGAGACCCAGTACTTC. This codes for CASSLWRPRGLQETQYF.

The genes are TRBV7-8 and TRBJ1-5; tentatively, D is TRBD1 (5 bases). The CDR3 is 17 residues long. V lost 2 bases and J lost 0, with 14 bases in between. Germline CDR1 reads SGHVS; CDR2 reads FQNEAQ. This chain's CDR3 is CASSLSGGTSSNQPQHF. The CDR3 DNA reads TGTGCCAGCAGCTTAAGCGGGGGAACATCTAGCAATCAGCCCCAGCATTTT.

V usage is TRBV7-3 and J usage is TRBJ2-7; 7 positions agree with TRBD2. Germline trimming cut 1 base from V and 1 base from J; bases unmatched to any gene: 4. Germline lookup yields CDR1 SGHTA and CDR2 FQGTGA. This CDR3 comprises 15 residues. This CDR3 reads CASSLNAGASYEQYF. The CDR3 DNA sequence: TGTGCCAGCAGCTTAAATGCGGGAGCGTCCTACGAGCAGTACTTC.